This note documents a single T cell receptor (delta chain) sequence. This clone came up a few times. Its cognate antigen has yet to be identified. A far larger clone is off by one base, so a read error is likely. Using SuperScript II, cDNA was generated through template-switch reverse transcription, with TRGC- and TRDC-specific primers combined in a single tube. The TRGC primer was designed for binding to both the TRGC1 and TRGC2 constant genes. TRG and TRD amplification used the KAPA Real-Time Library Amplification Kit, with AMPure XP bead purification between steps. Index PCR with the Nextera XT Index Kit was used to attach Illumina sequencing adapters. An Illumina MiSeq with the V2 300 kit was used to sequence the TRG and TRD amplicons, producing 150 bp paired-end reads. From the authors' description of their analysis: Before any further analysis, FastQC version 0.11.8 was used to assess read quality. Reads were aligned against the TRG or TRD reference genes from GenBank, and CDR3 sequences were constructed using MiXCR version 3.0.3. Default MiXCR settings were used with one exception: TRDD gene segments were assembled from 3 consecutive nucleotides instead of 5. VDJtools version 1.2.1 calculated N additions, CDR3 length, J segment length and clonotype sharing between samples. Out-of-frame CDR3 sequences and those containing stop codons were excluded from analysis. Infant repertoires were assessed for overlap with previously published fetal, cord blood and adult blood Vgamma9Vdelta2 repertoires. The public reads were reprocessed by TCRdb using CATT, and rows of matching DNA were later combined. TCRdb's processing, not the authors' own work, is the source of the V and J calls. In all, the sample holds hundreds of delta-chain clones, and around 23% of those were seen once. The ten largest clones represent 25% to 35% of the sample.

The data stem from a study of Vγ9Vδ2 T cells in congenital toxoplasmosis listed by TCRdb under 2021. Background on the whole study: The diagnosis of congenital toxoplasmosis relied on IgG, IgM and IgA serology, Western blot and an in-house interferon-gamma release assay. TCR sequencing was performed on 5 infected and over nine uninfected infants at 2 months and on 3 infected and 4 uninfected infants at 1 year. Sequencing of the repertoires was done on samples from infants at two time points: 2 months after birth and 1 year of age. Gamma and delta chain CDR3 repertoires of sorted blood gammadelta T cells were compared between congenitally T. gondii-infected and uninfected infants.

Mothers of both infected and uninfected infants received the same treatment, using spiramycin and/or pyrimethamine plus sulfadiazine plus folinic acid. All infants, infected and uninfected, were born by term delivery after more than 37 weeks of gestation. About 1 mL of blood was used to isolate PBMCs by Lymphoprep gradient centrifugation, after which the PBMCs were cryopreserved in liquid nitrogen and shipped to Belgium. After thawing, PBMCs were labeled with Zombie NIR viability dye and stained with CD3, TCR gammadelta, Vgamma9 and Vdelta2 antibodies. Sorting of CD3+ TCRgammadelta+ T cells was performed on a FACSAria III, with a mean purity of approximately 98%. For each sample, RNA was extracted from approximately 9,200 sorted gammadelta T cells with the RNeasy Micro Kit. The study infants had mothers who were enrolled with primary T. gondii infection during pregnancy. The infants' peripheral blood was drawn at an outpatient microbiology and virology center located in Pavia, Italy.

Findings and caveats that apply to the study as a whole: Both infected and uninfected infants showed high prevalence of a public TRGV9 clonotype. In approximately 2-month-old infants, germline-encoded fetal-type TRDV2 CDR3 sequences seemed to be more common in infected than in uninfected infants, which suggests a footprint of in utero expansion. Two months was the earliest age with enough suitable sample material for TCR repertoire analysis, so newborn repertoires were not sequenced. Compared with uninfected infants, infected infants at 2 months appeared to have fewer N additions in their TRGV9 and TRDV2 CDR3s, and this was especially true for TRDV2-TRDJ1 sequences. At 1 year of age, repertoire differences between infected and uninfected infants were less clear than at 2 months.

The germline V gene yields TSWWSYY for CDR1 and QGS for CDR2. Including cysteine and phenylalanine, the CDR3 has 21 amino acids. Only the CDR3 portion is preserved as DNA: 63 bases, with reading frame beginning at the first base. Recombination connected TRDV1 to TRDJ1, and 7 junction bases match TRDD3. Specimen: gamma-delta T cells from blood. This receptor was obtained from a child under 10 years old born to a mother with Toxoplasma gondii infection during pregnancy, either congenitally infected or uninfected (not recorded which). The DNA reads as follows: TGTGCTCTTGGGGAACTAGAGGCCTTCTTTCCCTTACTGGGGTACACCGATAAATTCATCTTT. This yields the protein CALGELEAFFPLLGYTDKFIF.